These T cell receptor beta chains were read from a single sample in a study of cytomegalovirus exposure and HLA in healthy donors. Some clones are missing from TCRdb's copy, which holds only in-frame ones; the method was immunoSEQ multiplex PCR. The sample contains about 83,000 clones, about 96% of which appear only once. Sequenced material: PBMCs. These receptors were taken from a woman aged 18-29 years in good health and CMV-seronegative. CDR3s include the opening cysteine and the closing phenylalanine or tryptophan. The D gene is left open where the match is weak. Clone size appears in some rows only: once, few, many, or a class for an expanded clone.

v_call	d_call	j_call	clone_size	cdr3_nt	cdr3_aa
TRBV6-5	-	TRBJ2-3	-	TGTGCCAGCAGTTCCGGGTCTAAGGATACGCAGTATTTT	CASSSGSKDTQYF
TRBV14	TRBD1	TRBJ1-1	-	TGTGCCAGCAGTCCGGGACAGGGGAGTTTGAACACTGAAGCTTTCTTT	CASSPGQGSLNTEAFF
TRBV27	-	TRBJ1-5	-	TGTGCCAGCAGTTTCGGGGACACCCAGCCCCAGCATTTT	CASSFGDTQPQHF
TRBV2	-	TRBJ2-7	-	TGTGCCAGCAGGAGTCTGTGGGAGCAGTACTTC	CASRSLWEQYF
TRBV28	-	TRBJ2-7	-	TGTGCCAGCAGGACAGGTCTATACTACGAGCAGTACTTC	CASRTGLYYEQYF
TRBV7-9	TRBD2	TRBJ2-7	once	TGTGCCAGCAGCGGAGCGGGAAGCTCCTACGAGCAGTACTTC	CASSGAGSSYEQYF
TRBV7-6	TRBD1	TRBJ1-2	-	TGTGCCAGCAGCTCATATGCTGGTAGCCGCCGGGACAGGGTTACGAGTGGCTACACCTTC	CASSSYAGSRRDRVTSGYTF
TRBV7-8	TRBD2	TRBJ2-1	-	TGTGCCAGCAGCTTATTAAAAGGACTAGCGGATAGCTCCTACAATGAGCAGTTCTTC	CASSLLKGLADSSYNEQFF
TRBV6-5	-	TRBJ1-2	-	TGTGCCAGCAGTTACTCTACACAGATTAACTATGGCTACACCTTC	CASSYSTQINYGYTF
TRBV18	TRBD2	TRBJ2-5	-	TGTGCCAGCTCACCAGGGCCAGGGCTAGCGGGCGAAGGGACCCAGTACTTC	CASSPGPGLAGEGTQYF
TRBV9	TRBD1	TRBJ1-1	-	TGTGCCAGCAGCGTAGCCGCGGGACAGCTTCTGGACACTGAAGCTTTCTTT	CASSVAAGQLLDTEAFF
TRBV2	-	TRBJ2-2	-	TGTGCCAGCAGGGCAGGGTACACCGGGGAGCTGTTTTTT	CASRAGYTGELFF
TRBV6-4	TRBD2	TRBJ2-1	-	TGTGCCAGCAGTGGACTAGCGGGTGTGAGAAATGAGCAGTTCTTC	CASSGLAGVRNEQFF
TRBV27	TRBD1	TRBJ2-7	-	TGTGCCAGCAGACGGCCCGGGACAGAATCCTACGAGCAGTACTTC	CASRRPGTESYEQYF
TRBV5-6	TRBD1	TRBJ1-3	-	TGTGCCAGCAGCTTGTTGGGACAGGGAAGAAACACCATATATTTT	CASSLLGQGRNTIYF
TRBV9	TRBD2	TRBJ2-3	once	TGTGCCAGCAGCCCCAAGGGCGGGAGGATAGCAGATACGCAGTATTTT	CASSPKGGRIADTQYF
TRBV10-3	TRBD1	TRBJ1-2	-	TGTGCCATCAGTGGGTGGGACAGGGAAAACTCGAATGGCTACACCTTC	CAISGWDRENSNGYTF
TRBV10-3	TRBD2	TRBJ2-7	-	TGTGCCATCATGGGCGGGAGGGAGGACGAGCAGTACTTC	CAIMGGREDEQYF
TRBV10-3	-	TRBJ1-5	-	TGTGCCACTGAGACAGGCCCCAATCAGCCCCAGCATTTT	CATETGPNQPQHF
TRBV2	-	TRBJ2-3	-	TGTGCCAGCAGTCCACTAGTCCCAGATACGCAGTATTTT	CASSPLVPDTQYF
TRBV19	TRBD1	TRBJ2-1	-	TGTGCCAGTAGTATCCGGGGACAGGACTACAATGAGCAGTTCTTC	CASSIRGQDYNEQFF
TRBV5-1	-	TRBJ2-5	-	TGCGCCAGCCGACAGAGCATCCAAGAGACCCAGTACTTC	CASRQSIQETQYF
TRBV2	TRBD2	TRBJ2-3	-	TGTGCCAGCAGTGACCCTAGCGGGGACACAGATACGCAGTATTTT	CASSDPSGDTDTQYF
TRBV7-6	-	TRBJ2-7	-	TGTGCCAGCAGCTTAGGAGGGAGACGGTACGAGCAGTACTTC	CASSLGGRRYEQYF
TRBV7-8	-	TRBJ2-7	-	TGTGCCAGCAGCCCCAGTACAGGGGGGGTAGACGAGCAGTACTTC	CASSPSTGGVDEQYF
TRBV19	TRBD1	TRBJ1-5	-	TGTGCCAGTAGCCCACGGACAGGGGACTTTTCGAGTCAGCCCCAGCATTTT	CASSPRTGDFSSQPQHF
TRBV6-6	-	TRBJ2-2	-	TGTGCCAGCAGTACAGGGTCATGGAGCACCGGGGAGCTGTTTTTT	CASSTGSWSTGELFF
TRBV18	-	TRBJ2-3	-	TGTGCCAGCTCACCACCAGCGGAACCACTATTCTTT	CASSPPAEPLFF
TRBV4-1	-	TRBJ1-3	-	TGCGCCAGTACAGGGTTTGGAAACACCATATATTTT	CASTGFGNTIYF
TRBV7-7	TRBD1	TRBJ2-5	once	TGTGCCAGCAGCGCAAACGGACAGGGGGTAGGGGAGACCCAGTACTTC	CASSANGQGVGETQYF
TRBV4-1	-	TRBJ1-1	-	TGCGCCAGCAGCCAAATGACACAGAACACTGAAGCTTTCTTT	CASSQMTQNTEAFF
TRBV30	TRBD2	TRBJ2-1	-	TGTGCCTGGAGTCTCCTCAGCGGGAAGTACGGTGAGCAGTTCTTC	CAWSLLSGKYGEQFF
TRBV6-5	TRBD2	TRBJ2-7	-	TGTGCCAGCAGTTCAGGGAGGGCGGTGTCCTACGAGCAGTACTTC	CASSSGRAVSYEQYF
TRBV4-1	-	TRBJ1-2	-	TGCGCCAGCAGCCAAGTGGAAACAGGAAGGTTAGGGGGCTACACCTTC	CASSQVETGRLGGYTF
TRBV30	TRBD1	TRBJ1-2	-	TGTGCCTGGAGTCAAAGGGGGACAGGGGGGAATGGCTACACCTTC	CAWSQRGTGGNGYTF
TRBV2	TRBD2	TRBJ2-7	-	TGTGCCAGCAGGTTCCGACTAGCCGACGCCTACGAGCAGTACTTC	CASRFRLADAYEQYF
TRBV2	-	TRBJ2-1	-	TGTGCCAGCAGCGCGACTAGGACCTCCTACAATGAGCAGTTCTTC	CASSATRTSYNEQFF